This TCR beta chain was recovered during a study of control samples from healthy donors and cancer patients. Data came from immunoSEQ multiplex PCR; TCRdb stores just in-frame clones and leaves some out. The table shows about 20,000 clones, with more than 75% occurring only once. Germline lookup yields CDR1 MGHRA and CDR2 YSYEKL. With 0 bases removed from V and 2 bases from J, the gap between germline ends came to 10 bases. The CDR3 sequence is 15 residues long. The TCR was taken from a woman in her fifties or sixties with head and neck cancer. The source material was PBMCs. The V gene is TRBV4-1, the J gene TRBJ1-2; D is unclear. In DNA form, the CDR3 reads TGCGCCAGCAGCCAAGAAACTTTGCTCAACTATGGCTACACCTTC. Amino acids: CASSQETLLNYGYTF.